The clone carrying this TCR beta chain was counted a few times. TCRdb independently ran MiXCR on the RT-PCR reads; one entry per CDR3 protein. This sample carries hundreds of thousands of distinct CDR3 sequences, approximately 15% of them seen once, and the ten largest clones take roughly 3.9%. The receptor was derived from a female donor in good health, serving as a healthy control. Sequenced input: memory CD4+ T cells from blood.

The CDR3 coding sequence is TGTGCCAGCAGTGGGCAGGGGGTTGCCTATGGCTACACCTTC. This codes for CASSGQGVAYGYTF. This sequence joins TRBV2 and TRBJ1-2; 7 positions agree with TRBD1. V dropped 4 bases and J dropped 4; count of bases not matched to a gene: 6. The germline CDR1 and CDR2 sequences are SNHLY and FYNNEI. The length of the CDR3 is 14 residues.